Listed below are T cell receptor beta chains from one sample, sequenced in a study of OX40 agonist ivuxolimab in advanced cancers. Method: immunoSEQ multiplex PCR; TCRdb's copy keeps in-frame clones and lacks some. Of 50,000 to 80,000 clones listed, approximately 90% are singletons. Sequenced here: CD4+ or CD8+ T cells sorted from blood, sampled in a trial of the OX40 agonist ivuxolimab. These receptor sequences come from an adult with an advanced solid tumor such as melanoma, head and neck, liver or kidney cancer. Each CDR3 is given with its conserved first and last residue. D genes are given only for firm matches. Only part of the rows carry a size: once, few, many, or a class if the clone is expanded.

V	size	D	J	DNA	CDR3
TRBV9	once	TRBD1	TRBJ1-4	TGTGCCAGCAGCGTAGCGGTGACAGGGAATGAAAAACTGTTTTTT	CASSVAVTGNEKLFF
TRBV7-9	NA	NA	TRBJ1-2	TGTGCCAGCAGCTTAGCTTCCATCTATGGCTACACCTTC	CASSLASIYGYTF
TRBV7-2	NA	NA	TRBJ2-7	TGTGCCAGCAACCGGGGAGAGAACTACGAGCAGTACTTC	CASNRGENYEQYF
TRBV29-1	NA	TRBD1	TRBJ1-1	TGCAGCGCCGGACAGGTCTTGAACACTGAAGCTTTCTTT	CSAGQVLNTEAFF
TRBV19	once	NA	TRBJ1-1	TGTGCCAGTAGTATAGCGGCAGGGGAGACTGAAGCTTTCTTT	CASSIAAGETEAFF
TRBV27	NA	NA	TRBJ1-1	TGTGCCAGCAGTTTCATTGGGACACGAGAAGCTTTCTTT	CASSFIGTREAFF
TRBV23-1	NA	TRBD2	TRBJ2-3	TGCGCCAGCAGTCAGTCTTTGGGGTGGCGGGGGGACGCGACAGATACGCAGTATTTT	CASSQSLGWRGDATDTQYF
TRBV19	NA	NA	TRBJ1-2	TGTGCCAGTAGAGAACCCGGGGGAAACGATGGCTACACCTTC	CASREPGGNDGYTF
TRBV6-1	NA	TRBD2	TRBJ2-3	TGTGCCAGCAGTGAAACTAGCGGGGGCGGGACAGATACGCAGTATTTT	CASSETSGGGTDTQYF
TRBV7-6	NA	NA	TRBJ1-2	TGTGCCGTCGACAACAGCGAAAGGAACTATGGCTACACCTTC	CAVDNSERNYGYTF
TRBV5-6	NA	NA	TRBJ1-1	TGTGCCAGCAGCTTGGCCGGGGCAGGCACGTATTTT	CASSLAGAGTYF
TRBV19	NA	NA	TRBJ1-3	TGTGCCAGTAGTACCCTTTCCGGGGGACTTCGCTCTGGAAACACCATATATTTT	CASSTLSGGLRSGNTIYF
TRBV6-5	NA	NA	TRBJ1-2	TGTGCCAGCAGTTGGGGGCAGGGATTCTATGGCTACACCTTC	CASSWGQGFYGYTF
TRBV30	NA	NA	TRBJ2-2	TGTGCCTGGACCGGGCTGAGCACCGGGGAGCTGTTTTTT	CAWTGLSTGELFF
TRBV10-2	NA	TRBD2	TRBJ2-7	TGCGCCAGCAGTGATATAGCGGGGGGACTATCCTACGAGCAGTACTTC	CASSDIAGGLSYEQYF
TRBV2	NA	NA	TRBJ1-5	TGTGCCAGCAGTGAAGGGGGGGGGAGAAGCAATCAGCCCCAGCATTTT	CASSEGGGRSNQPQHF
TRBV10-3	NA	NA	TRBJ2-7	TGTGCCATCAGTGGGACCTCGGGCAGGGGATCCTACGAGCAGTACTTC	CAISGTSGRGSYEQYF
TRBV19	NA	NA	TRBJ2-1	TGTGCCAGTAGTATAGCTGGGGGGCTGAGCTCCTACAATGAGCAGTTCTTC	CASSIAGGLSSYNEQFF
TRBV19	NA	TRBD2	TRBJ2-5	TGTGCCAGTAGTATGTCTAGCGGGGAAGAGACCCAGTACTTC	CASSMSSGEETQYF
TRBV5-4	NA	NA	TRBJ2-1	TGTGCCAGCAGCTTGGTTGGGGGGAGAGGGAATGAGCAGTTCTTC	CASSLVGGRGNEQFF
TRBV5-6	NA	NA	TRBJ2-7	TGTGCCAGCCCGGGTGAGGAGGGTCTCTACGAGCAGTACTTC	CASPGEEGLYEQYF
TRBV28	NA	NA	TRBJ2-7	TGTGCCAGCAGTTTAGGGTCTTCCGGGTCGAGCTCCTACGAGCAGTACTTC	CASSLGSSGSSSYEQYF
TRBV6-5	NA	NA	TRBJ1-2	TGTGCCAGCAGTTCCCTCGGGACGTCTGGCTATGGCTACACCTTC	CASSSLGTSGYGYTF
TRBV19	NA	NA	TRBJ1-5	TGTGCCAGTAGTATCGAACCAGCGCAAGGGGGTCAGCCCCAGCATTTT	CASSIEPAQGGQPQHF
TRBV30	NA	TRBD2	TRBJ2-7	TGTGCCTGTGCCCGGCCGAGACTAGCGGGATCCTACGAGCAGTACTTC	CACARPRLAGSYEQYF
TRBV5-1	NA	TRBD1	TRBJ1-2	TGCGCCAGCAGTTTACAGGGGGCCAACTATGGCTACACCTTC	CASSLQGANYGYTF
TRBV2	NA	TRBD1	TRBJ2-7	TGTGCCAGTGCTAGGGACAGCTCCTACGAGCAGTACTTC	CASARDSSYEQYF
TRBV27	NA	TRBD2	TRBJ2-1	TGTGCCAGCAGCCTACGGACTAGCGGGAGGACCCTCCAGTTCTTC	CASSLRTSGRTLQFF
TRBV19	NA	NA	TRBJ1-1	TGTGCCAGTAGTGCCGCCGCCGGGCTTGGGGAGGAAGCTTTCTTT	CASSAAAGLGEEAFF
TRBV4-2	once	NA	TRBJ2-7	TGTGCCAGCAGCCAAGGAGGGTTCTCCTACGAGCAGTACTTC	CASSQGGFSYEQYF
TRBV30	NA	NA	TRBJ1-1	TGTGCCTGGAGTGTACTGGGACTCTTGAACACTGAAGCTTTCTTT	CAWSVLGLLNTEAFF
TRBV5-8	once	NA	TRBJ2-6	TGTGCCAGCAGCTCCCAGAGGGGGGCTGGGGCCAACGTCCTGACTTTC	CASSSQRGAGANVLTF
TRBV9	NA	NA	TRBJ2-5	TGTGCCAGCAGCTCCAGGGAGACCCAGTACTTC	CASSSRETQYF
TRBV6-5	NA	NA	TRBJ2-1	TGTGCCAGCAAGGCACTAGCAGACGAGCAGTTCTTC	CASKALADEQFF
TRBV6-5	NA	TRBD1	TRBJ2-3	TGTGCCAGCAGTTACTCGGGACAGGGAGACCGTACGCAGTATTTT	CASSYSGQGDRTQYF
TRBV12-5	NA	TRBD2	TRBJ2-2	TGTGCTAGTGGTTCCGGACTAGCGAGTATGGGCGGGGAGCTGTTTTTT	CASGSGLASMGGELFF
TRBV27	once	TRBD1	TRBJ1-4	TGTGCCAGCAGTCCGGGGACAGGGCCTGAAAAACTGTTTTTT	CASSPGTGPEKLFF
TRBV11-2	NA	NA	TRBJ2-7	TGTGCCAGCAGCTTAATAGAGGACTACGAGCAGTACTTC	CASSLIEDYEQYF
TRBV6-6	NA	NA	TRBJ1-1	TGTGCCAGCGGCTGGGAGGCGCATACCAACACTGAAGCTTTCTTT	CASGWEAHTNTEAFF
TRBV10-2	NA	TRBD1	TRBJ1-5	TGCGCCAGCAGCGCCGGGACAGGGGGCGTTCAGCCCCAGCATTTT	CASSAGTGGVQPQHF
TRBV6-4	NA	TRBD1	TRBJ1-1	TGTGCCAGCAGTGTCCAGGGGGGGAACACTGAAGCTTTCTTT	CASSVQGGNTEAFF
TRBV27	NA	NA	TRBJ2-5	TGTGCCAGCAGTACAATCCTACGGGGGTTCCAAGAGACCCAGTACTTC	CASSTILRGFQETQYF
TRBV29-1	NA	NA	TRBJ2-6	TGCAGCGTGCTACAGGGTACTGGGGCCAACGTCCTGACTTTC	CSVLQGTGANVLTF
TRBV29-1	NA	NA	TRBJ2-7	TGCAGCGTTGAAGTCAATGCCGGCGAGCAGTACTTC	CSVEVNAGEQYF
TRBV28	NA	NA	TRBJ1-3	TGTGCCAGCACTGTTCTTGGGGGGAGCTCTGGAAACACCATATATTTT	CASTVLGGSSGNTIYF
TRBV5-1	NA	TRBD2	TRBJ2-2	TGCGCCAGCACTTCCCAGCGGGAGACGGCCACCGGGGAGCTGTTTTTT	CASTSQRETATGELFF
TRBV7-2	NA	TRBD2	TRBJ2-2	TGTGCCAGCAGCTTCGCGGGAGTCGCCGGGGAGCTGTTTTTT	CASSFAGVAGELFF
TRBV14	NA	TRBD2	TRBJ2-5	TGTGCCAGCAGCCTCATAGCGGGAGGGGCTCGGGAGACCCAGTACTTC	CASSLIAGGARETQYF
TRBV6-6	NA	NA	TRBJ2-3	TGTGCCGTAGCACAGCTCACAGATACGCAGTATTTT	CAVAQLTDTQYF
TRBV21-1	NA	NA	TRBJ2-1	TGTGCCAGCAGCAAAGGGAATTCCGACCCGGGTGAGCAGTTCTTC	CASSKGNSDPGEQFF
TRBV6-5	few	TRBD1	TRBJ1-2	TGTGCCAGCAGTGCCACAGGGGCGCTTGGCTACACCTTC	CASSATGALGYTF